This entry is about one T cell receptor (beta chain). TCRdb's copy holds only in-frame clones and misses some; the assay was immunoSEQ multiplex PCR. Of around 160,000 clones in the sample, 75% to 95% were seen once. This specimen comes from a study of T cell responses to AZD1222 COVID-19 vaccine. This receptor was taken from an adult in good health. This specimen was peripheral blood, taken on day 0 of AZD1222 vaccination.

CDR3: CAISETAGTGQGYTF. CDR3 bases: TGTGCCATCAGTGAGACAGCCGGGACAGGGCAAGGCTACACCTTC. The gene calls are TRBV10-3 and TRBJ1-2, with TRBD1 identical over 9 bases. The germline gives CDR1 ENHRY, CDR2 SYGVKD. V dropped 2 bases and J dropped 8; count of bases not matched to a gene: 9. CDR3 length: 15 residues.